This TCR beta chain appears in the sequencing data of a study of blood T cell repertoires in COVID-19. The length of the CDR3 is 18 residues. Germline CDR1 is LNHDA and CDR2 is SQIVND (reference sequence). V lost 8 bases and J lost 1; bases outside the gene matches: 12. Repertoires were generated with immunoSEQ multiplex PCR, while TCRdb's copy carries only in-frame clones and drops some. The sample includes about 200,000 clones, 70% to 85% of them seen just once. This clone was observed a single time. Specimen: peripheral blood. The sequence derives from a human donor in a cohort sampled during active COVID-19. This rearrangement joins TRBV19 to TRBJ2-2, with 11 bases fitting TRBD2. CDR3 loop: CASELAGASLWNTGELFF. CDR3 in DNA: TGTGCCAGTGAACTAGCGGGAGCCTCACTTTGGAACACCGGGGAGCTGTTTTTT. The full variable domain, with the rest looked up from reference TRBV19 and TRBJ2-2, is DGGITQSPKYLFRKEGQNVTLSCEQNLNHDAMYWYRQDPGQGLRLIYYSQIVNDFQKGDIAEGYSVSREKKESFPLTVTSAQKNPTAFYLCASELAGASLWNTGELFFGEGSRLTVL.